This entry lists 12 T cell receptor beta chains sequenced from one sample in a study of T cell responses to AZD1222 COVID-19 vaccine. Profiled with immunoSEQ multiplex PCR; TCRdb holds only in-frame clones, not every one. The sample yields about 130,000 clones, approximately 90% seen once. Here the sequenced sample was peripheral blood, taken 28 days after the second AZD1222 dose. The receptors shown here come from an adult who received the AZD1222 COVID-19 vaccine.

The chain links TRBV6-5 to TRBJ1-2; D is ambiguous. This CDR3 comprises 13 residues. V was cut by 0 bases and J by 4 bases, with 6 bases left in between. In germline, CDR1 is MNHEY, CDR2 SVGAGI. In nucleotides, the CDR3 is TGTGCCAGCAGTTACTCGACGGGCTATGGCTACACCTTC. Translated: CASSYSTGYGYTF.

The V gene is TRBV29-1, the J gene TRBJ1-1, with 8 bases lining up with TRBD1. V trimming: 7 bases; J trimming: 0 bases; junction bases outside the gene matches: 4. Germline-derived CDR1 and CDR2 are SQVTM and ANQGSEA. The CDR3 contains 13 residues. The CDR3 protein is CSAQGALNTEAFF. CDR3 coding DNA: TGCAGCGCCCAGGGGGCTCTGAACACTGAAGCTTTCTTT.

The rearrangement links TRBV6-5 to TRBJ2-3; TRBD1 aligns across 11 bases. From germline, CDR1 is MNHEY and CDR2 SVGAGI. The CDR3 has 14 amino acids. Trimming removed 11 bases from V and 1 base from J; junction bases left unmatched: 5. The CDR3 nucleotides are TGTGCCGGCCGGACAGGGGGCGGCACAGATACGCAGTATTTT. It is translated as CAGRTGGGTDTQYF.

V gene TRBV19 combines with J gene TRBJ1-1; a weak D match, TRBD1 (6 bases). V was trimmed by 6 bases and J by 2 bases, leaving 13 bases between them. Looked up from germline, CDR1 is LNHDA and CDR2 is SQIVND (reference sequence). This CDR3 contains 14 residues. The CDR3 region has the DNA TGTGCCAGTAGGTGGCGGACAGCTAACACTGAAGCTTTCTTT. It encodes CASRWRTANTEAFF.

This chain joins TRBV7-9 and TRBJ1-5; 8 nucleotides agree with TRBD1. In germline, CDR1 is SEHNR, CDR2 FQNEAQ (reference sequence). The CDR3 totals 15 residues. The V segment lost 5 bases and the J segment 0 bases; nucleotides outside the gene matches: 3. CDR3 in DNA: TGTGCCAGCAGCGAGACAGGGGCTAGCAATCAGCCCCAGCATTTT. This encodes CASSETGASNQPQHF.

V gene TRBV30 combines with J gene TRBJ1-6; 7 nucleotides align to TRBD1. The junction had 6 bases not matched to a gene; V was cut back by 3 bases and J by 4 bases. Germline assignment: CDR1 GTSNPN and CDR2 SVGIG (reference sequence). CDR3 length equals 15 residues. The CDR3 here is CAWRPEDRYNSPLHF. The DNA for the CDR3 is TGTGCCTGGAGACCTGAGGACAGGTATAATTCACCCCTCCACTTT.

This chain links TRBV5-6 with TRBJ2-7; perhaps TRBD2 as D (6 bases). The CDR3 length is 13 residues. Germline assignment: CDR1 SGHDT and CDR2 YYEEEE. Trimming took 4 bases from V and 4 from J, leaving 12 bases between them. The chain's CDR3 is CASSHWREYEQYF. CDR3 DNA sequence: TGTGCCAGCAGCCACTGGCGGGAATACGAGCAGTACTTC. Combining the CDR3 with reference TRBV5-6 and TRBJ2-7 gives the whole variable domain DAGVTQSPTHLIKTRGQQVTLRCSPKSGHDTVSWYQQALGQGPQFIFQYYEEEERQRGNFPDRFSGHQFPNYSSELNVNALLLGDSALYLCASSHWREYEQYFGPGTRLTVT.

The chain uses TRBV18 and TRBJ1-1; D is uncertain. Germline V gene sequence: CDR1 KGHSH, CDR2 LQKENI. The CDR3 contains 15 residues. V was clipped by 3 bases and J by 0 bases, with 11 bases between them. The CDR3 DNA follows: TGTGCCAGCTCACCTTATAGGACGGTGAACACTGAAGCTTTCTTT. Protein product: CASSPYRTVNTEAFF.

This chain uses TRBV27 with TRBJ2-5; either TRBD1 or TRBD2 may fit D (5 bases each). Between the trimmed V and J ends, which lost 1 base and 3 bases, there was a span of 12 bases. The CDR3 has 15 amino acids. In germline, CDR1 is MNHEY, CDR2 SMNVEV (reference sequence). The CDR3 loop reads CASSLLGDPKETQYF. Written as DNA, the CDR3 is TGTGCCAGCAGTTTATTAGGGGACCCAAAAGAGACCCAGTACTTC.

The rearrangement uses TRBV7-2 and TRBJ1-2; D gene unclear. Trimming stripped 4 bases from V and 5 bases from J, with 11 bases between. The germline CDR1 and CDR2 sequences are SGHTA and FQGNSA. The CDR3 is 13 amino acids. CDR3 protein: CASSSGSGYGYTF. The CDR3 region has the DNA TGTGCCAGCAGCTCGGGGAGTGGGTATGGCTACACCTTC.

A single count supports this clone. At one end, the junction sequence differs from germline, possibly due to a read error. CDR3 loop: CAISREYNSPLHF. CDR3 DNA: TGTGCCATCTCCCGGGAATATAATTCACCGCTCCACTTT. This rearrangement joins TRBV2 to TRBJ1-6; D remains ambiguous. The germline V gene encodes CDR1 SNHLY and CDR2 FYNNEI. The CDR3 is 13 residues long.

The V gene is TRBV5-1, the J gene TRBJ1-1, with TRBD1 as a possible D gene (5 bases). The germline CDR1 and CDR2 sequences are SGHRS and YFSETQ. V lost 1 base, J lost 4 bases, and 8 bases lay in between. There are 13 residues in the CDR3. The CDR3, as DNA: TGCGCCAGCAGCTTGACAGGAGGCACTGAAGCTTTCTTT. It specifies CASSLTGGTEAFF.